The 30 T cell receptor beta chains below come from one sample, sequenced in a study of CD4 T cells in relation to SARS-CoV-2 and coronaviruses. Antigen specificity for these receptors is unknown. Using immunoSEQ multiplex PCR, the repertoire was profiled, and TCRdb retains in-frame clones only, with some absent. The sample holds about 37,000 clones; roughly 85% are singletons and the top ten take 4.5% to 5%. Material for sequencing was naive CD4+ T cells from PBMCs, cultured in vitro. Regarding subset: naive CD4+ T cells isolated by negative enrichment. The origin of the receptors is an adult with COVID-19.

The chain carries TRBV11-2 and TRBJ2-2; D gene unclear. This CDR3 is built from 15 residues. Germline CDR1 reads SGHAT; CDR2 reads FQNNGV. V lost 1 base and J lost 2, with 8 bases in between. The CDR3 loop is CASSLAGSNTGELFF. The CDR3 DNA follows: TGTGCCAGCAGCTTAGCGGGCAGCAACACCGGGGAGCTGTTTTTT.

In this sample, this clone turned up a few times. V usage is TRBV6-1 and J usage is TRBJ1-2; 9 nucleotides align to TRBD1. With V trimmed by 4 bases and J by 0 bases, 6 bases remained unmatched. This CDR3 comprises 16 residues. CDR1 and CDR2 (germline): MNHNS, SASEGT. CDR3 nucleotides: TGTGCCAGCAGTGGGACAGGGGCGATAGCTAACTATGGCTACACCTTC. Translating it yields CASSGTGAIANYGYTF.

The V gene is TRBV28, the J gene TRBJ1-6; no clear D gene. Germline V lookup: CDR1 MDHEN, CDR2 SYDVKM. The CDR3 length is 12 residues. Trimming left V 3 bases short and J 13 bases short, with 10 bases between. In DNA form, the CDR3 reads TGTGCCAGCAGTTTCTTCGGGATTCCCCTCCACTTT. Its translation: CASSFFGIPLHF.

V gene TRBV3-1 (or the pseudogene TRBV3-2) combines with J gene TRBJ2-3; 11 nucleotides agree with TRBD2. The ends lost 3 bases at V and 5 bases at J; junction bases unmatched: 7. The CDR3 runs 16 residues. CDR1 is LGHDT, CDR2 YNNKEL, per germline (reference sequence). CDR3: CASSHRLAGSVDTQYF. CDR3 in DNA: TGTGCCAGCAGCCATAGACTAGCGGGATCCGTAGATACGCAGTATTTT.

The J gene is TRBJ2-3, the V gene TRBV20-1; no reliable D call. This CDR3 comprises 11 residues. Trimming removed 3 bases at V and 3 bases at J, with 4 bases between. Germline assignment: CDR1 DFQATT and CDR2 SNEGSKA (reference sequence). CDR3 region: CSASGTDTQYF. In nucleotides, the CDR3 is TGCAGTGCTAGCGGGACAGATACGCAGTATTTT.

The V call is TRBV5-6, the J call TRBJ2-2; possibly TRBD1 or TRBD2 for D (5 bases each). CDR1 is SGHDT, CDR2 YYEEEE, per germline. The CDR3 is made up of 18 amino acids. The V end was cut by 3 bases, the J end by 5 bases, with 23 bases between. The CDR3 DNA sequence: TGTGCCAGCAGCTCGATCCTTAGGGTGGGAGAGGGGACCGGGGAGCTGTTTTTT. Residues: CASSSILRVGEGTGELFF.

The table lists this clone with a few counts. The CDR3 DNA is TGTGCCAGCAGTCGGACAGAGAGCTCTGGAAACACCATATATTTT. It translates to CASSRTESSGNTIYF. The chain has TRBV6-5 and TRBJ1-3, with D possibly TRBD1 on 6 matching bases. CDR1 MNHEY and CDR2 SVGAGI come from the germline V gene. V lost 5 bases, J lost 0 bases, and 11 bases lay in between. This CDR3 has 15 residues.

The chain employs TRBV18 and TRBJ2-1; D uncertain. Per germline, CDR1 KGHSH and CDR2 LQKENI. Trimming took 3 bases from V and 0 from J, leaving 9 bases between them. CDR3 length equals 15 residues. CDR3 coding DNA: TGTGCCAGCTCACCTCGCGGAAGCTCCTACAATGAGCAGTTCTTC. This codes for CASSPRGSSYNEQFF. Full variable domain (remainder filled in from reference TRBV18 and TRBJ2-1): NAGVMQNPRHLVRRRGQEARLRCSPMKGHSHVYWYRQLPEEGLKFMVYLQKENIIDESGMPKERFSAEFPKEGPSILRIQQVVRGDSAAYFCASSPRGSSYNEQFFGPGTRLTVL.

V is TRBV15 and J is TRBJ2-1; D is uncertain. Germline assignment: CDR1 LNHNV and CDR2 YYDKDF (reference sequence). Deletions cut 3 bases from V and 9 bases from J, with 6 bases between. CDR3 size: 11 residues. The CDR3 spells CATSRTSEQFF. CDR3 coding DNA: TGTGCCACCAGCAGGACTTCTGAGCAGTTCTTC.

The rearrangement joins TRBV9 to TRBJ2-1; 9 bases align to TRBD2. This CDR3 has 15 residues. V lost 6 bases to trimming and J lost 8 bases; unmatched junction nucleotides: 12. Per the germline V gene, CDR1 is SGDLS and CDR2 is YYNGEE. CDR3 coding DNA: TGTGCCAGCAACCTCCAGGGTAGCGGGAGCCATGAGCAGTTCTTC. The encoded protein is CASNLQGSGSHEQFF.

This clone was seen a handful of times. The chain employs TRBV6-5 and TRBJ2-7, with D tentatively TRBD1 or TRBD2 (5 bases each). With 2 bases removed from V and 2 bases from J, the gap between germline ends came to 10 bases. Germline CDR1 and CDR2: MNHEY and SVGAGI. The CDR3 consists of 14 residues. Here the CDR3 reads CASSYQRGPYEQYF. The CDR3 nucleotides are TGTGCCAGCAGTTACCAACGGGGCCCCTACGAGCAGTACTTC.

The CDR3 region is CASTQGNEQFF. Here the CDR3 DNA reads TGTGCCAGCACCCAGGGGAATGAGCAGTTCTTC. This chain connects TRBV6-5 to TRBJ2-1, with a tentative D call TRBD1 (6 bases). Germline V lookup: CDR1 MNHEY, CDR2 SVGAGI. The CDR3 has 11 residues. Trimming took 7 bases from V and 7 from J, leaving 8 bases between them.

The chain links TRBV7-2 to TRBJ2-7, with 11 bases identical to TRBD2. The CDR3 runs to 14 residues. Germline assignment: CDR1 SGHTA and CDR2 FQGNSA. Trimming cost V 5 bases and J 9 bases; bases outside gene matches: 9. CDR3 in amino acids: CASSPGTSGLGQYF. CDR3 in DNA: TGTGCCAGCAGCCCCGGGACTAGCGGCCTCGGGCAGTACTTC. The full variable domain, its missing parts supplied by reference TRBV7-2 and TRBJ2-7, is GAGVSQSPSNKVTEKGKDVELRCDPISGHTALYWYRQSLGQGLEFLIYFQGNSAPDKSGLPSDRFSAERTGGSVSTLTIQRTQQEDSAVYLCASSPGTSGLGQYFGPGTRLTVT.

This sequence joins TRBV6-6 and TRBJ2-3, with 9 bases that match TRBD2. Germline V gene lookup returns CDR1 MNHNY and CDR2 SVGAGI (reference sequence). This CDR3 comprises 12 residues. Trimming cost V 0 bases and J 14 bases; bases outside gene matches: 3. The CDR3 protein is CASSYSLAGWYF. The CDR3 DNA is TGTGCCAGCAGTTACTCTCTAGCGGGGTGGTATTTT.

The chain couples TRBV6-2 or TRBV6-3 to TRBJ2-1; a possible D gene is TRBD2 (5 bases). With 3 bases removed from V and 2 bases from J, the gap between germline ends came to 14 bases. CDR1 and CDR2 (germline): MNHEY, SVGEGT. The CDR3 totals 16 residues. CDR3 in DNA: TGTGCCAGCAGTTATCCGGCCAGCGGAGCCTACAATGAGCAGTTCTTC. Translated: CASSYPASGAYNEQFF.

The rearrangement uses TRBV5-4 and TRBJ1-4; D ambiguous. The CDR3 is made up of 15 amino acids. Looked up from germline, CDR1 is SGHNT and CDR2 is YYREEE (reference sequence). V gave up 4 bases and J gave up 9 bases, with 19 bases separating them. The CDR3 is CASSNQGNSGQKLFF. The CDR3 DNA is TGTGCCAGCAGCAACCAAGGTAACAGCGGCCAAAAACTGTTTTTT.

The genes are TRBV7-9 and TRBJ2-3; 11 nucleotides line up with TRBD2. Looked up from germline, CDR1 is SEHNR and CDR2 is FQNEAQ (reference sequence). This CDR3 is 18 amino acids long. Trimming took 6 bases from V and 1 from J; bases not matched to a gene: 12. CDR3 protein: CASSSTLSGRARTDTQYF. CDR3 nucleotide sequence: TGTGCCAGCAGTTCAACCCTTAGCGGGAGGGCCCGCACAGATACGCAGTATTTT.

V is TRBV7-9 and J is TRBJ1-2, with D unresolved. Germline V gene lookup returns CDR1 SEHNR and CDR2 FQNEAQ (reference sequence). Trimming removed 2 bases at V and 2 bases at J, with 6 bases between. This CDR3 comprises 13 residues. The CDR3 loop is CASSLSDNYGYTF. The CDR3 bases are TGTGCCAGCAGCTTATCTGACAACTATGGCTACACCTTC.

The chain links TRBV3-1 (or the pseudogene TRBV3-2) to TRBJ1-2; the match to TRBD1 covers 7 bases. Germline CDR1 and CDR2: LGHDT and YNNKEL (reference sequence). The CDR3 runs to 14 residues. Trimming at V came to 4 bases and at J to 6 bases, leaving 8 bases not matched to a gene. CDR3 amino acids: CASSLQLRGHGYTF. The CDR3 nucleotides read TGTGCCAGCAGCCTTCAGCTGAGGGGGCATGGCTACACCTTC.

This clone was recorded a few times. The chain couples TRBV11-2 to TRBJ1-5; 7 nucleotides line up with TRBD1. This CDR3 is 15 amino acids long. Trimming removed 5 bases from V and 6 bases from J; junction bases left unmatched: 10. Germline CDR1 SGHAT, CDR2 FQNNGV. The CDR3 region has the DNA TGTGCCAGCAGCGTTTCGACAGGGTTTGGTCAGCCCCAGCATTTT. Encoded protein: CASSVSTGFGQPQHF.

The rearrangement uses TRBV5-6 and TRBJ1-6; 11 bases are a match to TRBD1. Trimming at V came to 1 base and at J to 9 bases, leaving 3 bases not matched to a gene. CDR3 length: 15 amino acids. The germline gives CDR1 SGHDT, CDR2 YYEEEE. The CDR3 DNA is TGTGCCAGCAGCTTGCGGGGACAGGGGGTTTCACCCCTCCACTTT. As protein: CASSLRGQGVSPLHF.

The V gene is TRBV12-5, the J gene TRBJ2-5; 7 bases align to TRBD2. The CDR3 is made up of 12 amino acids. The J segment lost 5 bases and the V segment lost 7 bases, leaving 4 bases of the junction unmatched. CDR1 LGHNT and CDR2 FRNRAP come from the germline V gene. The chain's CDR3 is CASARGGETQYF. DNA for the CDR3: TGTGCTAGTGCCCGGGGAGGGGAGACCCAGTACTTC.

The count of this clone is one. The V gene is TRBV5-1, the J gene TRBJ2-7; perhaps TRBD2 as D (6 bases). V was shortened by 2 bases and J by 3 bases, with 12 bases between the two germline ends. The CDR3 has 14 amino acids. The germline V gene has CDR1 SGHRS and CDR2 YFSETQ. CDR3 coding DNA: TGCGCCAGCAGCTTTAGTAGCGGTAACTACGAGCAGTACTTC. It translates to CASSFSSGNYEQYF.

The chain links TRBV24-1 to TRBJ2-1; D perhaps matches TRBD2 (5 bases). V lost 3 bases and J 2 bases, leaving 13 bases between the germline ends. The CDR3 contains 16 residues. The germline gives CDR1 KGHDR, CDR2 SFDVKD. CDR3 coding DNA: TGTGCCACCAGTGATCCGGCTAGCAGCACCTACAATGAGCAGTTCTTC. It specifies CATSDPASSTYNEQFF.

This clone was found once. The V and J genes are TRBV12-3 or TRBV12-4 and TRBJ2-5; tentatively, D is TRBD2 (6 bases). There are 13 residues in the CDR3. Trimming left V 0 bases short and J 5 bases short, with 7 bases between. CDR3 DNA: TGTGCCAGCAGTTTAGCTGGGGGGGAGACCCAGTACTTC. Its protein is CASSLAGGETQYF.

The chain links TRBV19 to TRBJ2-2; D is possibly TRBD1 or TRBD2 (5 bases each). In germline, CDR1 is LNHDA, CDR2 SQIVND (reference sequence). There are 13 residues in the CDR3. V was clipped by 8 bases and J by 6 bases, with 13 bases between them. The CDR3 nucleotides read TGTGCCAGTTTAACAGGAGGAGCCGGGGAGCTGTTTTTT. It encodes CASLTGGAGELFF.

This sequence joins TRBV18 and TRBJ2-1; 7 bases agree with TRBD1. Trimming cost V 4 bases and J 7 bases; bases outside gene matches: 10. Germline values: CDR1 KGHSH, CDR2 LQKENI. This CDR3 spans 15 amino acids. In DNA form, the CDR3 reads TGTGCCAGCTCACTAGACCAGGGGGTACCAAATGAGCAGTTCTTC. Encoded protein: CASSLDQGVPNEQFF.

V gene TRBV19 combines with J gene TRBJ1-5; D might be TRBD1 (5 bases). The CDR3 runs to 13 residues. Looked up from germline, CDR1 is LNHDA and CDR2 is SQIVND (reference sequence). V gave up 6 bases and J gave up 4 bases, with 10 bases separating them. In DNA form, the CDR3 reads TGTGCCAGTAGACATGACAGAAATCAGCCCCAGCATTTT. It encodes CASRHDRNQPQHF. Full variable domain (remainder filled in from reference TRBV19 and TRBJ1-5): DGGITQSPKYLFRKEGQNVTLSCEQNLNHDAMYWYRQDPGQGLRLIYYSQIVNDFQKGDIAEGYSVSREKKESFPLTVTSAQKNPTAFYLCASRHDRNQPQHFGDGTRLSIL.

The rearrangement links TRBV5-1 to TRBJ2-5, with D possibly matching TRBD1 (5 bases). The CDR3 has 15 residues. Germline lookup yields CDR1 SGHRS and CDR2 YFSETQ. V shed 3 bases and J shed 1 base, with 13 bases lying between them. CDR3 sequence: CASSYRLGPQETQYF. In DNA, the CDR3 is TGCGCCAGCAGCTACAGGTTGGGGCCCCAAGAGACCCAGTACTTC.

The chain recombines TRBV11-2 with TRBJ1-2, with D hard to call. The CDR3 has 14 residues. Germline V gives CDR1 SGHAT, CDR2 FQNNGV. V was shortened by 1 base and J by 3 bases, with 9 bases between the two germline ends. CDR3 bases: TGTGCCAGCAGCTTAGCTCCGTCGGACTATGGCTACACCTTC. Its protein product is CASSLAPSDYGYTF.